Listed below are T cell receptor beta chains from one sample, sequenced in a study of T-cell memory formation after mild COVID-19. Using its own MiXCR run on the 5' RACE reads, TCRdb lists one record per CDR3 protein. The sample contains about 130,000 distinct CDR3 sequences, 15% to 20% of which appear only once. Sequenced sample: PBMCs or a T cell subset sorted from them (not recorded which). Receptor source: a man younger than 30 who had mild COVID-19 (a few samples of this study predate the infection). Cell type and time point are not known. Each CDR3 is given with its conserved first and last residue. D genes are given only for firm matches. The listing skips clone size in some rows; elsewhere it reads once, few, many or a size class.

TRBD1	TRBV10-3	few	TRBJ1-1	CAISDRDRAPNTEAFF	TGTGCCATCAGTGACCGGGACAGGGCTCCGAACACTGAAGCTTTCTTT
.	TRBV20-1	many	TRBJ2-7	CSAKEGAYEQYF	TGCAGTGCAAAAGAGGGGGCCTACGAGCAGTACTTC
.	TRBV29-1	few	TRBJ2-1	CSVDQGYNEQFF	TGCAGCGTTGACCAGGGCTACAATGAGCAGTTCTTC
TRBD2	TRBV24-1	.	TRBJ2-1	CATSAERGGRNEQFF	TGTGCCACCAGCGCGGAGCGGGGGGGCCGGAATGAGCAGTTCTTC
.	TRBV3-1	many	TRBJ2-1	CASSQSISPGRVHEQFF	TGTGCCAGCAGCCAATCTATCTCCCCCGGCAGGGTGCATGAGCAGTTCTTC
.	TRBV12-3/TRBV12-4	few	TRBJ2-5	CASSPPWETQYF	TGTGCCAGCAGCCCGCCGTGGGAGACCCAGTACTTC
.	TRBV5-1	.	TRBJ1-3	CASSPGTRTGNTIYF	TGCGCCAGCAGTCCCGGGACAAGGACTGGAAACACCATATATTTT
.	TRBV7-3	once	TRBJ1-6	CASSLRVQQGYNSPLHF	TGTGCCAGCAGCTTAAGGGTACAGCAGGGGTATAATTCACCCCTCCACTTT
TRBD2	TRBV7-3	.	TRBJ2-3	CASSKRGSTDTQYF	TGTGCCAGCAGCAAGCGGGGATCAACAGATACGCAGTATTTT
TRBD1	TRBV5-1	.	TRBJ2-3	CASSARTGPDTQYF	TGCGCCAGCAGCGCTCGGACAGGGCCAGATACGCAGTATTTT
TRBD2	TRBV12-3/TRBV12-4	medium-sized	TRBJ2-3	CASSYGGAGDTQYF	TGTGCCAGCAGTTACGGGGGGGCCGGAGATACGCAGTATTTT
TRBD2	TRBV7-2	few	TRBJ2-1	CASSLGLAGASYNEQFF	TGTGCCAGCAGCTTAGGCCTAGCGGGAGCCTCCTACAATGAGCAGTTCTTC
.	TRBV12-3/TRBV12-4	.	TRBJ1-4	CASSQDGGKLFF	TGTGCCAGCAGTCAGGACGGCGGAAAACTGTTTTTT
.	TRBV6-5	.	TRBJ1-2	CASSYRLANYGYTF	TGTGCCAGCAGTTACCGGTTAGCTAACTATGGCTACACCTTC
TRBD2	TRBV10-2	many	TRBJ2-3	CASRLAGGADTQYF	TGCGCCAGCAGACTAGCGGGGGGGGCGGATACGCAGTATTTT
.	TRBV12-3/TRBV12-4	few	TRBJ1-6	CASSLQGSTLHF	TGTGCCAGCAGTTTACAGGGATCCACCCTCCACTTT
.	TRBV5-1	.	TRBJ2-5	CASSLAVGQETQYF	TGCGCCAGCAGCTTGGCTGTCGGCCAAGAGACCCAGTACTTC
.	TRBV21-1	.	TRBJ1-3	CASSKYHNGGNTIYF	TGTGCCAGCAGCAAATATCACAACGGAGGAAACACCATATATTTT
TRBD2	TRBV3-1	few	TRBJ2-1	CASSHLTSGGYNEQFF	TGTGCCAGCAGCCACCTTACTAGCGGGGGGTACAATGAGCAGTTCTTC
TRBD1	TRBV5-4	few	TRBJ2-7	CASSLGQGASYEQYF	TGTGCCAGCAGCTTGGGGCAGGGGGCTTCCTACGAGCAGTACTTC
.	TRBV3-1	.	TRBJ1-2	CASSQGENQGYTF	TGTGCCAGCAGCCAGGGGGAGAATCAAGGCTACACCTTC
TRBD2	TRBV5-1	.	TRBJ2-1	CASSKLAGGPNEQFF	TGCGCCAGCAGCAAACTAGCGGGGGGGCCCAATGAGCAGTTCTTC